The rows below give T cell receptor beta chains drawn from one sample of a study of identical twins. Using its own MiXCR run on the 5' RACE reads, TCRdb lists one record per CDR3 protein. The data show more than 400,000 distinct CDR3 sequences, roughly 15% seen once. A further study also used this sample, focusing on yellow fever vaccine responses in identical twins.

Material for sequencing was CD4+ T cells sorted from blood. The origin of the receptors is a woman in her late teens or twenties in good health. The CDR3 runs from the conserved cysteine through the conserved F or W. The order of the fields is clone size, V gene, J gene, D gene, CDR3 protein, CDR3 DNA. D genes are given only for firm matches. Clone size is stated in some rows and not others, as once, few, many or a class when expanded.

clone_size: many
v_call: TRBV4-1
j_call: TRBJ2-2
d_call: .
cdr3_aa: CASSVPGTGELFF
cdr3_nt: TGCGCCAGCAGCGTTCCGGGCACCGGGGAGCTGTTTTTT

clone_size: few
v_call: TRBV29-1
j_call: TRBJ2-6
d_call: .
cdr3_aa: CSVVAGKSSGANVLTF
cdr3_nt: TGCAGCGTTGTCGCAGGAAAGAGCTCTGGGGCCAACGTCCTGACTTTC

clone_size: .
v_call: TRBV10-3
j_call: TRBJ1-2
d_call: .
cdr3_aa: CAIRSLDTNYGYTF
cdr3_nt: TGTGCCATCAGGTCCCTGGACACCAACTATGGCTACACCTTC

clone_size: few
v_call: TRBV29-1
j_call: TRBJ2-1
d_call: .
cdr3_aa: CSVEGASYNEQFF
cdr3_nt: TGCAGCGTTGAAGGCGCCAGCTACAATGAGCAGTTCTTC

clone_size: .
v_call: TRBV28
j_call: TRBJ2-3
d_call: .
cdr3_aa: CASSFGGLAPRTDTQYF
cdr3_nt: TGTGCCAGCAGTTTCGGTGGTCTAGCGCCCCGCACAGATACGCAGTATTTT

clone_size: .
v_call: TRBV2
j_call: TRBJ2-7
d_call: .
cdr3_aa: CASSDRASYEQYF
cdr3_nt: TGTGCCAGCAGTGACAGGGCGTCCTACGAGCAGTACTTC

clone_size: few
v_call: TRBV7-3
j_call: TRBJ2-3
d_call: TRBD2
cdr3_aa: CASSPGLAPSTDTQYF
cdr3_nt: TGTGCCAGCAGCCCCGGACTAGCACCAAGCACAGATACGCAGTATTTT

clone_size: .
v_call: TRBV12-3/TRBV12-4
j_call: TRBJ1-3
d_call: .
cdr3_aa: CASSLRGTGNTIYF
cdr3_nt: TGTGCCAGCAGTTTAAGGGGTACTGGAAACACCATATATTTT

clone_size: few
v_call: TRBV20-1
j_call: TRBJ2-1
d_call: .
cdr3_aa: CSARPAVTYNEQFF
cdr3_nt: TGCAGTGCTAGACCAGCCGTCACCTACAATGAGCAGTTCTTC

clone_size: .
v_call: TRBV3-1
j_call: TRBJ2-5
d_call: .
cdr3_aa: CASSQAIAGLLTETQYF
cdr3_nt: TGTGCCAGCAGCCAAGCGATCGCGGGGCTACTGACTGAGACCCAGTACTTC

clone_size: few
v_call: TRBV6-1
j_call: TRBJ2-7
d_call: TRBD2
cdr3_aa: CASRIGTSVNEQYF
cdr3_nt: TGTGCCAGCAGGATCGGGACTAGCGTCAACGAGCAGTACTTC

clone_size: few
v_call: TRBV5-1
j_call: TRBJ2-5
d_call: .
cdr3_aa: CASSLGGRLWETQYF
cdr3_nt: TGCGCCAGCAGCTTGGGCGGACGATTGTGGGAGACCCAGTACTTC

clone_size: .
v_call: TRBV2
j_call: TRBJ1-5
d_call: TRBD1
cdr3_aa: CASLGDRGSSNQPQHF
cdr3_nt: TGTGCCAGCTTGGGGGACAGGGGAAGTAGCAATCAGCCCCAGCATTTT

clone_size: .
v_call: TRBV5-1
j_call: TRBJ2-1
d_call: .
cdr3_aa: CASPGEQFF
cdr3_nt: TGCGCCAGCCCCGGAGAGCAGTTCTTC

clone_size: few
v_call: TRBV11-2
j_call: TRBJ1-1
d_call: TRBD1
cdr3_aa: CASSWGDRGPEAFF
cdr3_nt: TGTGCCAGCAGCTGGGGAGACAGGGGTCCTGAAGCTTTCTTT

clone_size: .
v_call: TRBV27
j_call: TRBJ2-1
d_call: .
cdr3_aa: CASSQRPLVEGENEQFF
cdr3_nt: TGTGCCAGCAGTCAACGCCCACTAGTAGAAGGGGAAAATGAGCAGTTCTTC

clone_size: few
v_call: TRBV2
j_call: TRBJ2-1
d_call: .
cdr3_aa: CASREEGQEQFF
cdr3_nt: TGTGCCAGCAGAGAAGAAGGACAGGAGCAGTTCTTC

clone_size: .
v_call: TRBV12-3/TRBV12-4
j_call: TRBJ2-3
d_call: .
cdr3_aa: CASSQTGSGDTQYF
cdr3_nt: TGTGCCAGCAGTCAAACGGGCTCCGGGGATACGCAGTATTTT

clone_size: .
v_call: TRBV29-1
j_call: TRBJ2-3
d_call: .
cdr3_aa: CSVDSIGTDTQYF
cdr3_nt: TGCAGCGTTGACTCTATTGGCACAGATACGCAGTATTTT

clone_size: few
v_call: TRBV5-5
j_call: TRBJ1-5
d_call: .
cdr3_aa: CASSLETGFEGPQHF
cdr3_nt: TGTGCCAGCAGCTTGGAGACAGGTTTCGAAGGGCCCCAGCATTTT

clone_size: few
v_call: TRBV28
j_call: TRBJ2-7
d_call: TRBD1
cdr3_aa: CASSLTGGVYEQYF
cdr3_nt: TGTGCCAGCAGTTTGACAGGGGGCGTTTACGAGCAGTACTTC

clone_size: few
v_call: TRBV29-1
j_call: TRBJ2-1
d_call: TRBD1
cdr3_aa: CSVVLQGSSYNEQFF
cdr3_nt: TGCAGCGTTGTCCTACAGGGGAGCTCCTACAATGAGCAGTTCTTC